This T cell receptor (beta chain) was sequenced during a study of blood T cell repertoires in COVID-19. For the study at large: Material from acute and convalescent COVID-19 was sourced from the United States, Italy and Spain. In each case, the material was cDNA or gDNA derived from T cells, B-cell-depleted T cells, or PBMCs.

In the source study's methods: Using reference gene primer amplification, nucleated cell counts were estimated. The repertoire was sequenced with immunoSEQ multiplex PCR; TCRdb's copy has only in-frame clones and lacks some. The V and J calls and clone size come from that table; D and trimming were worked out from the DNA. This sample carries roughly 410,000 clones, 89% of them seen once, and the ten largest clones take around 1.5%. The germline CDR1 and CDR2 sequences are LGHNA and YSLEER. The CDR3 has 13 residues. The V gene lost 4 bases and the J gene lost 3 bases, with 9 bases spanning the gap. The specimen was peripheral blood. This TCR derives from a woman aged 40 to 50 with COVID-19, enrolled during active disease. V gene TRBV4-3 combines with J gene TRBJ1-2; D possibly corresponds to TRBD1 (6 bases). CDR3 nucleotide sequence: TGCGCCAGCAGCCGACAGGAATACTATGGCTACACCTTC. Residues: CASSRQEYYGYTF.